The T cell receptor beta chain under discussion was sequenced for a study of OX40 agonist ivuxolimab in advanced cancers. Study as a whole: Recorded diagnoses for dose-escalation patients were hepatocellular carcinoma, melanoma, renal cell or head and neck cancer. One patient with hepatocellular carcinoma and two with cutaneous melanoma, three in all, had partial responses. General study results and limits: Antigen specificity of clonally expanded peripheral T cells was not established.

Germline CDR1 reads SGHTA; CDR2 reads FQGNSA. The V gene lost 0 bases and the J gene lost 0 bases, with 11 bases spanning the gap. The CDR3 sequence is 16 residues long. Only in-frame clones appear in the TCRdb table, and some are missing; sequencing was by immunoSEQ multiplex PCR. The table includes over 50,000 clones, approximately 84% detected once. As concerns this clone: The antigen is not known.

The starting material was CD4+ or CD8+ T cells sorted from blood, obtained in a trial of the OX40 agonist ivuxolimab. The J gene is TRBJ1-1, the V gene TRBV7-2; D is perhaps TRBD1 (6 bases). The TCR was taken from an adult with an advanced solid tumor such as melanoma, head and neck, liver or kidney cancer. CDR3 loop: CASSLAGGGMNTEAFF. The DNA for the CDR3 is TGTGCCAGCAGCTTAGCTGGGGGCGGAATGAACACTGAAGCTTTCTTT.